The clone carrying this T cell receptor (beta chain) occurred a few times. The target antigen is unknown. Vbeta (60) and Jbeta (13) primers were used in the PCR. Study processing details: A later analysis tallied 65 million to 85 million unique TCR beta chains, about 9.9 million of them shared. This table comes from immunoSEQ multiplex PCR, and its TCRdb copy is limited to in-frame clones, with some not included. V and J calls and clone size follow that table, whereas D and trimming were derived from the DNA. The sample contains approximately 110,000 clones, 15% of which appear only once. This specimen belongs to a study of cytomegalovirus exposure and HLA in healthy donors. Study at large: Unique TCRs from HLA-typed donors, around 79 million of them, were held in an early data release.

Per the germline V gene, CDR1 is SEHNR and CDR2 is FQNEAQ (reference sequence). The V and J ends lost 1 base and 6 bases, in that order; junction bases with no gene match: 8. This CDR3 has 15 amino acids. Notes on the study in general: Analysis was carried out at a later point, and it linked a missense DCLRE1C variant to TCR beta V- and J-gene trimming. Investigators reported about 160 TCR beta chains as tied to cytomegalovirus.

Sequencing was performed on PBMCs. The rearrangement joins TRBV7-9 to TRBJ1-2, with 7 bases matching TRBD1. The sequence was collected from a woman between 18 and 30 years old in good health and CMV-seronegative. CDR3 loop: CASSLGGGGFNGYTF. CDR3 nucleotides: TGTGCCAGCAGCTTAGGAGGAGGGGGCTTCAATGGCTACACCTTC.